The 26 T cell receptor beta chains given below trace back to one sample, sequenced in a study of vaccination and CD4 T cells after COVID-19. The treatment is: approximately nine-day PBMC culture with coronavirus spike peptide pools or control peptides (ViraFEST assay). Samples of CD4+ T cells were obtained from the unexposed donor before the COVID-19 pandemic (2011-2018). The study sequenced cultured CD4+ T cell DNA using the Oncomine TCR Beta short-read assay. TCRdb analysed the PCR reads with MiXCR anew, one entry per CDR3 protein. The sample has about 6,600 distinct CDR3 sequences; about 54% are singletons. The antigens for these receptors are not known. Material: CD4+ T cells from blood, cultured in vitro. These receptors came from a human donor in good health.

This clonotype was seen more than once but under ten times. The V call is TRBV7-9, the J call TRBJ1-6; tentative D call: TRBD1 (6 bases). Germline CDR1 is SEHNR and CDR2 is FQNEAQ (reference sequence). The CDR3 covers 15 residues. V was shortened by 0 bases and J by 6 bases, with 9 bases between the two germline ends. CDR3 sequence: CASSLAGGPNSPLHF. In DNA, the CDR3 is TGTGCCAGCAGCTTAGCCGGGGGCCCTAATTCACCCCTCCACTTT.

This clonotype appeared a few times. The V and J genes are TRBV27 and TRBJ1-2, with a weak D call TRBD1 (6 bases). Germline loops: CDR1 MNHEY, CDR2 SMNVEV (reference sequence). The CDR3 length is 16 residues. V dropped 3 bases and J dropped 4 bases, with 18 bases sitting between them. The CDR3 DNA reads TGTGCCAGCAGTTTTTCGGGGGCCCCCTCCCTCTATGGCTACACCTTC. Its translation is CASSFSGAPSLYGYTF.

This chain links TRBV5-4 with TRBJ2-3; D call uncertain. The CDR3 consists of 13 residues. Looked up from germline, CDR1 is SGHNT and CDR2 is YYREEE (reference sequence). V lost 0 bases, J lost 0 bases, and 2 bases lay in between. Here the CDR3 reads CASSLDSTDTQYF. Written as DNA, the CDR3 is TGTGCCAGCAGCTTGGACAGCACAGATACGCAGTATTTT.

This chain connects TRBV2 to TRBJ2-2, with 11 bases that match TRBD2. The CDR3 is 15 amino acids. V trimming: 4 bases; J trimming: 8 bases; junction bases outside the gene matches: 6. Germline V gene lookup returns CDR1 SNHLY and CDR2 FYNNEI. CDR3 in DNA: TGTGCCAGCAGTGGCCTAGCGGGGGGCCAGGGGGAGCTGTTTTTT. Amino acids: CASSGLAGGQGELFF.

The rearrangement uses TRBV20-1 and TRBJ2-7; 9 bases line up with TRBD2. Germline V lookup: CDR1 DFQATT, CDR2 SNEGSKA (reference sequence). V lost 6 bases to trimming and J lost 3 bases; unmatched junction nucleotides: 9. This CDR3 has 14 amino acids. The chain's CDR3 is CSARPTSGYYEQYF. CDR3 nucleotide sequence: TGCAGTGCCCGACCCACTAGCGGGTACTACGAGCAGTACTTC.

The chain employs TRBV7-9 and TRBJ2-5; D gene ambiguous. The V gene lost 1 base and the J gene lost 5 bases, with 8 bases spanning the gap. Per the germline V gene, CDR1 is SEHNR and CDR2 is FQNEAQ (reference sequence). The CDR3 has 13 residues. The CDR3, as DNA: TGTGCCAGCAGCTTAGAATATCGCGAGACCCAGTACTTC. Its translation: CASSLEYRETQYF.

In this sample, this clonotype turned up a few times. The V gene is TRBV20-1, the J gene TRBJ1-1, with a weak D call TRBD1 (5 bases). The CDR3 consists of 12 residues. The ends were cut back, 8 bases at V and 5 bases at J, with 15 bases in the middle. The germline CDR1 and CDR2 sequences are DFQATT and SNEGSKA (reference sequence). The CDR3 DNA is TGCAGTACTTTGGGGGGTGGGACTGAAGCTTTCTTT. This sequence encodes CSTLGGGTEAFF.

This chain joins TRBV27 and TRBJ2-3; D unresolved. Trimming stripped 3 bases from V and 5 bases from J, with 12 bases between. Germline assignment: CDR1 MNHEY and CDR2 SMNVEV (reference sequence). This CDR3 has 14 residues. The CDR3 sequence: CASSFLRREDTQYF. CDR3 in DNA: TGTGCCAGCAGTTTCTTGCGTAGAGAAGATACGCAGTATTTT.

V and J are TRBV6-1 and TRBJ2-2, with D hard to call. V was trimmed by 6 bases and J by 1 base, leaving 6 bases between them. This CDR3 contains 13 residues. Germline V gene sequence: CDR1 MNHNS, CDR2 SASEGT. Here the CDR3 DNA reads TGTGCCAGCAGGCCAGGGAACACCGGGGAGCTGTTTTTT. Protein: CASRPGNTGELFF.

The chain recombines TRBV5-4 with TRBJ1-1; no clear D. The germline V gene encodes CDR1 SGHNT and CDR2 YYREEE (reference sequence). The CDR3 length is 12 residues. The V and J ends lost 3 bases and 8 bases respectively, with 11 bases between them. This chain's CDR3 is CASSWGAGEAFF. Here the CDR3 DNA reads TGTGCCAGCAGCTGGGGAGCCGGGGAAGCTTTCTTT. Complete variable domain (other parts from reference TRBV5-4 and TRBJ1-1): ETGVTQSPTHLIKTRGQQVTLRCSSQSGHNTVSWYQQALGQGPQFIFQYYREEENGRGNFPPRFSGLQFPNYSSELNVNALELDDSALYLCASSWGAGEAFFGQGTRLTVV.

V usage is TRBV5-6 and J usage is TRBJ1-2; 7 bases fit TRBD1. The length of the CDR3 is 13 residues. In germline, CDR1 is SGHDT, CDR2 YYEEEE. V lost 4 bases, J lost 2 bases, and 2 bases stayed unmatched. CDR3 DNA: TGTGCCAGCAGCCCGGGACAGAACTATGGCTACACCTTC. This gives the protein CASSPGQNYGYTF.

This rearrangement joins TRBV28 to TRBJ1-2; D is possibly TRBD1 (5 bases). The CDR3 extends over 13 amino acids. V gave up 5 bases and J gave up 0 bases, with 7 bases separating them. Germline V CDR1 and CDR2: MDHEN, SYDVKM. The CDR3 protein is CASSLTANYGYTF. The CDR3, as DNA: TGTGCCAGCAGTCTGACAGCTAACTATGGCTACACCTTC.

The rearrangement uses TRBV10-3 and TRBJ1-3, with no clear D. The germline CDR1 and CDR2 sequences are ENHRY and SYGVKD. The V end lost 7 bases, the J end lost 0 bases, and 10 bases lay between the germline ends. The CDR3 totals 14 residues. CDR3 bases: TGTGCCATCAAGGGTCAGAGCTCTGGAAACACCATATATTTT. Protein product: CAIKGQSSGNTIYF.

The V and J genes are TRBV7-8 and TRBJ1-2; D call uncertain. Trimming left V 5 bases short and J 8 bases short, with 21 bases between. The CDR3 runs 15 residues. Germline V gives CDR1 SGHVS, CDR2 FQNEAQ. The CDR3 here is CASSHEPRQVEGYTF. CDR3 sequence (DNA): TGTGCCAGCAGCCACGAACCACGCCAGGTAGAAGGCTACACCTTC.

The genes are TRBV10-1 and TRBJ1-1; TRBD1 matches 7 bases. Trimming took 7 bases from V and 5 from J; bases not matched to a gene: 4. Looked up from germline, CDR1 is WNHNN and CDR2 is SYGVQD (reference sequence). The CDR3 consists of 12 residues. The chain's CDR3 is CASTRDSTEAFF. The CDR3 DNA is TGCGCCAGCACTAGGGACAGTACTGAAGCTTTCTTT.

The DNA of the CDR3 is TGTGCCAGTGGGTTCCTCGGTACAAACACTGAAGCTTTCTTT. Amino acid sequence: CASGFLGTNTEAFF. The rearrangement joins TRBV19 to TRBJ1-1; D is ambiguous. V lost 8 bases to trimming and J lost 2 bases, with 15 bases between them. The CDR3 is 14 residues long. CDR1 is LNHDA, CDR2 SQIVND, per germline (reference sequence).

The chain joins TRBV5-1 to TRBJ1-2, with 10 bases that match TRBD1. Trimming removed 3 bases from V and 7 bases from J; junction bases left unmatched: 6. The CDR3 is 14 residues long. CDR1 is SGHRS and CDR2 is YFSETQ in the germline V gene. The CDR3 spells CASSSLRQGAGYTF. Written as DNA, the CDR3 is TGCGCCAGCAGCTCCCTACGACAGGGGGCTGGCTACACCTTC.

The sample holds a few counts of this clonotype. The chain recombines TRBV20-1 with TRBJ2-1; TRBD1 matches at 7 bases. The germline gives CDR1 DFQATT, CDR2 SNEGSKA (reference sequence). This CDR3 has 15 amino acids. The ends lost 5 bases at V and 6 bases at J; junction bases unmatched: 13. CDR3 protein: CSAPPLSTGVNEQFF. CDR3 in DNA: TGCAGTGCTCCGCCTCTCTCCACAGGGGTCAATGAGCAGTTCTTC.

This clonotype was observed a handful of times. The chain recombines TRBV6-1 with TRBJ1-2, with a possible D match to TRBD1 (6 bases). The V end was cut by 6 bases, the J end by 4 bases, with 30 bases between. Germline CDR1 reads MNHNS; CDR2 reads SASEGT. This CDR3 contains 19 residues. The CDR3 region is CASRLKWGQGRRAVYGYTF. Here the CDR3 DNA reads TGTGCCAGCAGACTAAAGTGGGGCCAGGGGCGCAGGGCGGTCTATGGCTACACCTTC.

The chain couples TRBV28 to TRBJ1-6; D gene ambiguous. Trimming cost V 7 bases and J 13 bases, with 14 bases left between them. This CDR3 has 12 amino acids. Germline V lookup: CDR1 MDHEN, CDR2 SYDVKM. CDR3 DNA: TGTGCCAGCACCCAGGCGGCCCGGCCCCTCCACTTT. Protein: CASTQAARPLHF.

This clonotype was picked up a small number of times. The chain is built from TRBV20-1 and TRBJ2-4; D call uncertain. Per the germline V gene, CDR1 is DFQATT and CDR2 is SNEGSKA (reference sequence). The CDR3 extends over 12 amino acids. Trimming pared 5 bases from V and 0 bases from J, leaving 5 bases between. CDR3 region: CSALIAKNIQYF. Here the CDR3 DNA reads TGCAGTGCTCTGATAGCCAAAAACATTCAGTACTTC.

This clonotype came up a few times. The J gene is TRBJ1-2, the V gene TRBV27; D is possibly TRBD1 (5 bases). CDR1 is MNHEY and CDR2 is SMNVEV in the germline V gene (reference sequence). V was clipped by 6 bases and J by 5 bases, with 19 bases between them. The CDR3 covers 15 residues. In DNA, the CDR3 is TGTGCCAGCAGGACGACATGGGGACCAAAATATGGCTACACCTTC. Protein: CASRTTWGPKYGYTF.

There are a few counts of this clonotype. This chain uses TRBV7-9 with TRBJ2-2, with a weak D call TRBD1 (7 bases). Trimming removed 1 base at V and 0 bases at J, with 9 bases between. Germline V CDR1 and CDR2: SEHNR, FQNEAQ (reference sequence). The CDR3 length is 16 residues. The CDR3 loop is CASSLGGTANTGELFF. DNA for the CDR3: TGTGCCAGCAGCTTAGGCGGGACAGCGAACACCGGGGAGCTGTTTTTT.

V gene TRBV6-1 combines with J gene TRBJ2-3; maybe TRBD1 (5 bases). Germline values: CDR1 MNHNS, CDR2 SASEGT. Trimming stripped 6 bases from V and 4 bases from J, with 17 bases between. This CDR3 comprises 15 residues. CDR3 bases: TGTGCCAGCAGACCCCAGGGAAGTGGCGCAGATACGCAGTATTTT. It is translated as CASRPQGSGADTQYF.

This clonotype was detected only a few times. The J gene is TRBJ1-3, the V gene TRBV7-6; 8 bases map to TRBD1. The J segment lost 2 bases and the V segment lost 4 bases, leaving 13 bases of the junction unmatched. Germline CDR1 and CDR2: SGHVS and FNYEAQ. The CDR3 has 18 amino acids. The CDR3 DNA sequence: TGTGCCAGCAGCTCTCCCCCGGGACAGGAGGTTACTGGAAACACCATATATTTT. This translates into CASSSPPGQEVTGNTIYF.

This clonotype was found once. Here the CDR3 reads CASSSRLGDEAFF. CDR3 nucleotide sequence: TGTGCCAGCAGCTCCCGCCTGGGAGATGAAGCTTTCTTT. The rearrangement links TRBV7-2 to TRBJ1-1; D remains unclear. The length of the CDR3 is 13 residues. The V end lost 4 bases, the J end lost 7 bases, and 13 bases lay between the germline ends. The germline gives CDR1 SGHTA, CDR2 FQGNSA.